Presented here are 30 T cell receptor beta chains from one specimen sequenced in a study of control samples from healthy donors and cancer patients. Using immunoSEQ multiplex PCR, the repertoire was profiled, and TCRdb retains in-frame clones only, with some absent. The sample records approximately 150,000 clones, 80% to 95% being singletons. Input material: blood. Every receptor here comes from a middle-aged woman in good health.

DNA for the CDR3: TGTGCCAGCAGCAACCAGGGGGAACAGCCCCAGCATTTT. Protein sequence: CASSNQGEQPQHF. The chain couples TRBV5-4 to TRBJ1-5, with 7 bases lining up with TRBD1. The CDR3 sequence is 13 residues long. Per germline, CDR1 SGHNT and CDR2 YYREEE (reference sequence). V lost 4 bases, J lost 7 bases, and 5 bases stayed unmatched.

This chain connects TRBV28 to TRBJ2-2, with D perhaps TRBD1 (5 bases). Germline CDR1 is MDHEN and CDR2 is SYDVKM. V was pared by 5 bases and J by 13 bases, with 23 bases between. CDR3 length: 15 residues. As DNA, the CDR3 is TGTGCCAGCAGTGCCCTAGGCGCAGGGAAGGGCTGGCTGTTTTTT. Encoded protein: CASSALGAGKGWLFF.

The DNA of the CDR3 is TGTGCCAGCAGTGAAGGGGACAGGGTGAGCACTGAAGCTTTCTTT. Translating gives CASSEGDRVSTEAFF. The chain is built from TRBV6-1 and TRBJ1-1; 9 bases are shared with TRBD1. The CDR3 is made up of 15 amino acids. Trimming cost V 1 base and J 4 bases; bases outside gene matches: 4. The germline V gene encodes CDR1 MNHNS and CDR2 SASEGT.

In DNA form, the CDR3 reads TGTGCCAGCAGTGATCCGACTAGCGGGGGGCAAGAGACCCAGTACTTC. This codes for CASSDPTSGGQETQYF. The rearrangement links TRBV2 to TRBJ2-5; TRBD2 matches 13 bases. Looked up from germline, CDR1 is SNHLY and CDR2 is FYNNEI. The CDR3 length is 16 residues. The trim removed 3 bases at V and 2 bases at J, leaving 3 bases unmatched.

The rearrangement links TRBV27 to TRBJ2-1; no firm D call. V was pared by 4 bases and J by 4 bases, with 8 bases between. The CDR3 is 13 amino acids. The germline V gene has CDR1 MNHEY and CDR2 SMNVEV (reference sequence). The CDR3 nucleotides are TGTGCCAGCAGTTCGGACCAATACAATGAGCAGTTCTTC. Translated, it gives CASSSDQYNEQFF.

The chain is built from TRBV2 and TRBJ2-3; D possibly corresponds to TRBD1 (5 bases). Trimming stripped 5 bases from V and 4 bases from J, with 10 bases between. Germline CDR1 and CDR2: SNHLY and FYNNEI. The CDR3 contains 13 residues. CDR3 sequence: CASSPTGPDTQYF. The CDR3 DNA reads TGTGCCAGCAGTCCTACAGGTCCAGATACGCAGTATTTT.

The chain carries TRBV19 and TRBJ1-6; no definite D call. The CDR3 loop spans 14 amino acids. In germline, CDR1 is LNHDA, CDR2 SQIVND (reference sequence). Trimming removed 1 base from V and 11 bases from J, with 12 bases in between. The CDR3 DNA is TGTGCCAGTAGTATAGGAAAGTTTGTAACACCCCTCCACTTT. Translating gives CASSIGKFVTPLHF.

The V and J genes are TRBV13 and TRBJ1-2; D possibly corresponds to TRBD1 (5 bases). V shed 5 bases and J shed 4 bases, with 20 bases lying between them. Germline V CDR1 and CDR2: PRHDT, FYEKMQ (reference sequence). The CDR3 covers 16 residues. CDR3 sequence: CASSVWDGLPLYGYTF. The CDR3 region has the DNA TGTGCCAGCAGCGTATGGGACGGTCTCCCCCTCTATGGCTACACCTTC.

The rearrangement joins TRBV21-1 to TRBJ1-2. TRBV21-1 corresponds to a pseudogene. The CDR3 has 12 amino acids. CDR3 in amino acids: CASTSGNYGYTF. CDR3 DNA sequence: TGTGCCAGCACATCGGGTAACTATGGCTACACCTTC.

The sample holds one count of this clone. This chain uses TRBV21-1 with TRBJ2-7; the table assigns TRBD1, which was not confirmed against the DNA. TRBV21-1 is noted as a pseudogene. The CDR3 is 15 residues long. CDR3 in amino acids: CASTPQGTGSYEQYF. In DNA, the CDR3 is TGTGCCAGCACCCCTCAGGGGACAGGGAGCTACGAGCAGTACTTC.

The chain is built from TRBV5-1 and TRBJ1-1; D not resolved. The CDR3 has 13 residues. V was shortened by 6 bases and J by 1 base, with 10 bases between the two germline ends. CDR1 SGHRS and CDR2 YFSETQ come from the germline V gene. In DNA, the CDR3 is TGCGCCAGCAATTCTAACCAGAACACTGAAGCTTTCTTT. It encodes CASNSNQNTEAFF.

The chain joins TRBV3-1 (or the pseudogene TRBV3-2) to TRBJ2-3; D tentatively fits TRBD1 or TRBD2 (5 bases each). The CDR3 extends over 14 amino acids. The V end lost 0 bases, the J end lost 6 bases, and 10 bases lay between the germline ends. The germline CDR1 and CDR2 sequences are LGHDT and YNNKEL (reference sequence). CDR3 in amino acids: CASSQDWGGDTQYF. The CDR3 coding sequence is TGTGCCAGCAGCCAAGATTGGGGCGGGGATACGCAGTATTTT.

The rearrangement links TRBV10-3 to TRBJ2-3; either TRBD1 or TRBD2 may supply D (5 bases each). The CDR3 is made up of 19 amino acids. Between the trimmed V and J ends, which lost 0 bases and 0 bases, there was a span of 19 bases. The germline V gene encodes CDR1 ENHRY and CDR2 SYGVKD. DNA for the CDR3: TGTGCCATCAGTGAGTCTGGGAGCTCGACAGACCCTAGCACAGATACGCAGTATTTT. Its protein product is CAISESGSSTDPSTDTQYF.

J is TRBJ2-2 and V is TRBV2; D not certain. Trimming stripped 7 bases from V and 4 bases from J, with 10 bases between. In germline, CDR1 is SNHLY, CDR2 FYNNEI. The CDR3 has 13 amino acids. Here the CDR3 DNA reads TGTGCCAGCAACAAGGGATTCACCGGGGAGCTGTTTTTT. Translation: CASNKGFTGELFF.

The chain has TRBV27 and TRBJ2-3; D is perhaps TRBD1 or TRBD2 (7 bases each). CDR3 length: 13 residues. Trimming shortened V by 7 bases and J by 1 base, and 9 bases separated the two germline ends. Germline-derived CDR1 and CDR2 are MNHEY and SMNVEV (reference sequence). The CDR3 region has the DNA TGTGCCAGCACAGGGGGGGGCACAGATACGCAGTATTTT. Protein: CASTGGGTDTQYF.

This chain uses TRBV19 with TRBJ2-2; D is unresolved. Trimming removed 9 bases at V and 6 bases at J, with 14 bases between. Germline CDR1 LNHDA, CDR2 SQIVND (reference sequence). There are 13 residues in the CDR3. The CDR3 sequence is CASARVLSGELFF. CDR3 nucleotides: TGTGCCAGCGCTCGGGTCCTATCCGGGGAGCTGTTTTTT.

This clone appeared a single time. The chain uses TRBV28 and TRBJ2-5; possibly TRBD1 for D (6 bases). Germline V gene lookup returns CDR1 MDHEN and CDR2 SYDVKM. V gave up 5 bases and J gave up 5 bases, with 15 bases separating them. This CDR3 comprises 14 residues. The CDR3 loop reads CASSLQGTAETQYF. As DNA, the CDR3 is TGTGCCAGCAGTCTGCAGGGGACGGCGGAGACCCAGTACTTC.

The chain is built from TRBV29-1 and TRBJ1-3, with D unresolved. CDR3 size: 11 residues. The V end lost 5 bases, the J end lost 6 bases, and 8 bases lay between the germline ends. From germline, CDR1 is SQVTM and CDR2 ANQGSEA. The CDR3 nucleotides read TGCAGCGTTCTCTCCCAAAACACCATATATTTT. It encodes CSVLSQNTIYF.

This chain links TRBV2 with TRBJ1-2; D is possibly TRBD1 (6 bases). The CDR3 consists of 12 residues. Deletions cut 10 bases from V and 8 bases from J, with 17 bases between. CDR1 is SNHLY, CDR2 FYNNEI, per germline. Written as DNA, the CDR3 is TGTGCCACCTCGGACAGTGTAGCGGGCTACACCTTC. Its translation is CATSDSVAGYTF.

The CDR3 DNA sequence: TGTGCCAGCAGCCAAGGCCCCGGCAGATCCTACGAGCAGTACTTC. Protein sequence: CASSQGPGRSYEQYF. The V gene is TRBV14, the J gene TRBJ2-7; D is uncertain. V shed 1 base and J shed 1 base, with 11 bases lying between them. CDR3 length: 15 residues. Germline V gene sequence: CDR1 SGHDN, CDR2 FVKESK.

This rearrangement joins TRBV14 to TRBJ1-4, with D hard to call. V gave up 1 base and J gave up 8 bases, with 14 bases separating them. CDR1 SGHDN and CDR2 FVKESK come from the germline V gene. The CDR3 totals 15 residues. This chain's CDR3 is CASSQGLHRNEKLFF. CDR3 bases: TGTGCCAGCAGCCAAGGTCTGCATAGGAACGAAAAACTGTTTTTT.

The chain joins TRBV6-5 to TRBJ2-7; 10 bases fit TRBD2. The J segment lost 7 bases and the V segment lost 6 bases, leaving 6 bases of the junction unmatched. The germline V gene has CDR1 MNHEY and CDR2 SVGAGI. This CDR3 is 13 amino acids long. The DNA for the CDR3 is TGTGCCAGCAGACTGGGACTAGCGTGGGAGCAGTACTTC. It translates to CASRLGLAWEQYF.

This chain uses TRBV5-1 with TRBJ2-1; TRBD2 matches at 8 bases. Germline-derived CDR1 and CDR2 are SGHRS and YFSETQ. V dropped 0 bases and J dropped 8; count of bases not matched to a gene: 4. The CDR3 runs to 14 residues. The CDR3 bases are TGCGCCAGCAGCTTGGCAGCGGGGGTGGATGAGCAGTTCTTC. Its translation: CASSLAAGVDEQFF.

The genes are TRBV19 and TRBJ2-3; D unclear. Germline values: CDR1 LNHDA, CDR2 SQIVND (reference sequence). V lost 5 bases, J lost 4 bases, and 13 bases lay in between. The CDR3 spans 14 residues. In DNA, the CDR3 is TGTGCCAGTAGTCTGGACCCAAGGCCAGATACGCAGTATTTT. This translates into CASSLDPRPDTQYF.

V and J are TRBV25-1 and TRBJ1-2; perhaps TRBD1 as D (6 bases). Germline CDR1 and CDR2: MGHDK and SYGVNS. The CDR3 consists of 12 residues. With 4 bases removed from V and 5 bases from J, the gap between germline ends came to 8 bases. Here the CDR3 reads CASSGQVYGYTF. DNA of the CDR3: TGTGCCAGCAGTGGACAGGTGTATGGCTACACCTTC.

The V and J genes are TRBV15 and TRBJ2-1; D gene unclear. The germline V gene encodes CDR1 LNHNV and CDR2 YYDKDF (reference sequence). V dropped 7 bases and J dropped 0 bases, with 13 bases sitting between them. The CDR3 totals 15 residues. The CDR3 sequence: CATTIDGSSYNEQFF. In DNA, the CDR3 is TGTGCCACCACCATAGACGGAAGCTCCTACAATGAGCAGTTCTTC.

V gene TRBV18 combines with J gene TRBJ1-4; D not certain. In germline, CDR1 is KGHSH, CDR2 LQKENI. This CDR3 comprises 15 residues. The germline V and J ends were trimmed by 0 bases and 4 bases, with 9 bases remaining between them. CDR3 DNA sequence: TGTGCCAGCTCACCACCTGGGGTAATTAATGAAAAACTGTTTTTT. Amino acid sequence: CASSPPGVINEKLFF.

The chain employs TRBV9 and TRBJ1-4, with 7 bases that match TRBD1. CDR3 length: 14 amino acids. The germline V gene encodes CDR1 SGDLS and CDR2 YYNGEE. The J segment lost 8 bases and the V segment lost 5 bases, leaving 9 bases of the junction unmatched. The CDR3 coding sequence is TGTGCCAGCAGTACCGACAGGGTTGGCGAAAAACTGTTTTTT. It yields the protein CASSTDRVGEKLFF.

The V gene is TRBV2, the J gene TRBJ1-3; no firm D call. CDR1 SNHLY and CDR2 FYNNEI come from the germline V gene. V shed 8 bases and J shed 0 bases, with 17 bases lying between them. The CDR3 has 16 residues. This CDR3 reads CASRAIAGFSGNTIYF. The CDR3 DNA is TGTGCCAGCCGAGCCATCGCGGGGTTCTCTGGAAACACCATATATTTT.

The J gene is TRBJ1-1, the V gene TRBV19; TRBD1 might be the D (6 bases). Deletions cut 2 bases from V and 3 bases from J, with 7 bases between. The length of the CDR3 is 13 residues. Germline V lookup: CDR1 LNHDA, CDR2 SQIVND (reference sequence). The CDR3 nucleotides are TGTGCCAGTAGTATAACAGGGTACACTGAAGCTTTCTTT. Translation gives CASSITGYTEAFF.